One sample yielded the 8 T cell receptor beta chains listed below, sequenced in a study of CD8+CD57+ T cells in acquired aplastic anemia. Genomic DNA acted as the template from which TCR beta VDJ combination and CDR3 sequence profiling were carried out. TCRdb re-called the reads with MiXCR, one entry per CDR3 protein. Among some 150,000 distinct CDR3 sequences, about 48% were seen once, and the ten largest hold more than 10%. Only patients with CD8+CD57+ cell expansion on flow cytometry were chosen for sequencing. Sample: sorted CD4+, CD8+, or CD8+CD57+ T cells (not recorded which) from PBMCs. These receptors all stem from a human donor with aplastic anemia.

This clonotype was seen more than once but under ten times. CDR3 bases: TGCAGCGTCGGAGACATTGGGGACTACGAGCAGTACTTC. Translated: CSVGDIGDYEQYF. The chain couples TRBV29-1 to TRBJ2-7; D is uncertain. This CDR3 is 13 amino acids long. The germline CDR1 and CDR2 sequences are SQVTM and ANQGSEA. Trimming shortened V by 6 bases and J by 3 bases, and 15 bases separated the two germline ends.

CDR3 DNA: TGCGCCAGCAGTGGAAACAGGGATCAGCCCCAGCATTTT. Encoded protein: CASSGNRDQPQHF. The chain couples TRBV10-2 to TRBJ1-5, with D possibly being TRBD1 (6 bases). The CDR3 totals 13 residues. The ends were cut back, 4 bases at V and 5 bases at J, with 9 bases in the middle. In germline, CDR1 is WSHSY, CDR2 SAAADI.

This clonotype showed up many times. V is TRBV20-1 and J is TRBJ1-5; D might be TRBD1 (5 bases). The CDR3 runs 15 residues. V lost 6 bases and J lost 5, with 20 bases in between. Germline assignment: CDR1 DFQATT and CDR2 SNEGSKA (reference sequence). The CDR3 protein is CSAIIERRDDQPQHF. In nucleotides, the CDR3 is TGCAGTGCCATAATAGAACGCAGGGATGATCAGCCCCAGCATTTT.

The chain links TRBV5-1 to TRBJ2-3, with 8 bases aligning to TRBD2. V lost 7 bases and J lost 4; bases outside the gene matches: 8. Germline V gene data show CDR1 as SGHRS and CDR2 as YFSETQ. The CDR3 consists of 14 residues. The CDR3 DNA follows: TGCGCCAGCGGTCACGGGGGGGTCGCAGATACGCAGTATTTT. Residues: CASGHGGVADTQYF.

This clonotype occurred a few times. At one of its ends the junction is not consistent with the germline gene, which may arise from a read error. The chain uses TRBV7-9 and TRBJ2-7; tentatively, D is TRBD2 (5 bases). The CDR3 contains 11 residues. Germline CDR1 is SEHNR and CDR2 is FQNEAQ (reference sequence). For the CDR3, the DNA is TGTGCCAGCCATGAGGGCTACGAGCAGCACTTC. Protein sequence: CASHEGYEQHF. Full variable domain (rest looked up from reference TRBV7-9 and TRBJ2-7): DTGVSQNPRHKITKRGQNVTFRCDPISEHNRLYWYRQTLGQGPEFLTYFQNEAQLEKSRLLSDRFSAERPKGSFSTLEIQRTEQGDSAMYLCASHEGYEQHFGPGTRLTVT.

J is TRBJ2-1 and V is TRBV4-1, with D maybe TRBD2 (7 bases). V gave up 0 bases and J gave up 3 bases, with 18 bases separating them. This CDR3 contains 18 residues. Per the germline V gene, CDR1 is MGHRA and CDR2 is YSYEKL. CDR3 bases: TGCGCCAGCAGCCAAGATGCAGGCGCGGGGGCCTTCTACAATGAGCAGTTCTTC. Translated, it gives CASSQDAGAGAFYNEQFF.

V usage is TRBV10-3 and J usage is TRBJ1-1; TRBD1 matches 11 bases. This CDR3 has 15 amino acids. Germline CDR1 and CDR2: ENHRY and SYGVKD. V dropped 10 bases and J dropped 6; count of bases not matched to a gene: 13. The chain's CDR3 is CASGNRDRGLPEAFF. The CDR3 nucleotides are TGTGCCAGCGGAAACCGGGACAGGGGGTTACCTGAAGCTTTCTTT.

This clonotype has a count of ten or more. This chain links TRBV7-9 with TRBJ2-7, with D uncertain. The CDR3 loop spans 14 amino acids. V was clipped by 4 bases and J by 6 bases, with 16 bases between them. Germline lookup yields CDR1 SEHNR and CDR2 FQNEAQ (reference sequence). In nucleotides, the CDR3 is TGTGCCAGCAGCTCCGCTCCCTTACCGTCCGAGCAGTACTTC. This translates into CASSSAPLPSEQYF.